This T cell receptor beta chain was sequenced for a study of graft-versus-host responses after intestinal transplantation. Overall study: Among the recipients, all got anti-thymocyte globulin induction and then tacrolimus and steroids for two to four years.

Study-level results: Among recipient marrow samples, GvH clones were found; some appeared first in ileum or blood.

Trimming took 1 base from V and 12 from J, leaving 13 bases between them. The germline gives CDR1 LGHNA, CDR2 YSLEER. The CDR3 runs to 13 residues. About this clone: Its antigen is as yet unknown.

This table comes from immunoSEQ multiplex PCR, and its TCRdb copy is limited to in-frame clones, with some not included. The sample has over 120,000 clones; 80% to 95% are singletons. The sequencing used unstimulated CD4+ T cells sorted from spleen or lymph node cells, collected before intestinal transplant. The rearrangement joins TRBV4-3 to TRBJ2-1; D gene ambiguous. This TCR derives from a human donor who received an intestinal transplant. CDR3 region: CASSQVLSVRQFF. CDR3 coding DNA: TGCGCCAGCAGCCAAGTATTGAGCGTAAGGCAGTTCTTC.